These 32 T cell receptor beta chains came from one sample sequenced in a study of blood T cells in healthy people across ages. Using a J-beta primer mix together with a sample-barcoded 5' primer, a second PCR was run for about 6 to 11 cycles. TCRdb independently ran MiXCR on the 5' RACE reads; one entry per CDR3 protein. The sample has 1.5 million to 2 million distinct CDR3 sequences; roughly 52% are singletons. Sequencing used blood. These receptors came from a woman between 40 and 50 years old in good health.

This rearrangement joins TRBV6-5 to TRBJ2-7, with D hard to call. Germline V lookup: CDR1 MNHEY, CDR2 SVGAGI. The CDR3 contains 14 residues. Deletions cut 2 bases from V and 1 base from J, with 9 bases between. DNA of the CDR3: TGTGCCAGCAGTTACCGCAAGCCGTCCTACGAGCAGTACTTC. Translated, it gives CASSYRKPSYEQYF.

This CDR3 is CASSPGQGLGPYNEQFF. CDR3 nucleotides: TGTGCCAGCAGCCCGGGACAGGGGCTCGGCCCCTACAATGAGCAGTTCTTC. The rearrangement joins TRBV12-3 or TRBV12-4 to TRBJ2-1; 10 nucleotides line up with TRBD1. The J segment lost 2 bases and the V segment lost 6 bases, leaving 10 bases of the junction unmatched. The CDR3 consists of 17 residues.

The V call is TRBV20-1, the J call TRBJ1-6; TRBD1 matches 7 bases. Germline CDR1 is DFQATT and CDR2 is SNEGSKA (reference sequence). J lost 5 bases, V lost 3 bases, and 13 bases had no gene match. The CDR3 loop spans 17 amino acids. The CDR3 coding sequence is TGCAGTGCTAGCCCCCATGGACAGGCAAATAATAATTCACCCCTCCACTTT. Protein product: CSASPHGQANNNSPLHF.

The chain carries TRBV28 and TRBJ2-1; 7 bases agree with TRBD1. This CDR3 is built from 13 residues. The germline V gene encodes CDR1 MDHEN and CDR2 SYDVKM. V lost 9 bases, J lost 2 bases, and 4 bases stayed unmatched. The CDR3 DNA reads TGTGCCAGTGTAGGGGGCCCCTACAATGAGCAGTTCTTC. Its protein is CASVGGPYNEQFF. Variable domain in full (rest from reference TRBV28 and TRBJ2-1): DVKVTQSSRYLVKRTGEKVFLECVQDMDHENMFWYRQDPGLGLRLIYFSYDVKMKEKGDIPEGYSVSREKKERFSLILESASTNQTSMYLCASVGGPYNEQFFGPGTRLTVL.

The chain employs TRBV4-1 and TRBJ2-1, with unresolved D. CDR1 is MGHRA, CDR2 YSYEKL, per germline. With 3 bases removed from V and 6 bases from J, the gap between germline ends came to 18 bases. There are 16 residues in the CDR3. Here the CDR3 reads CASSHVVARTRNEQFF. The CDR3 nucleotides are TGCGCCAGCAGCCACGTGGTGGCACGGACCCGCAATGAGCAGTTCTTC.

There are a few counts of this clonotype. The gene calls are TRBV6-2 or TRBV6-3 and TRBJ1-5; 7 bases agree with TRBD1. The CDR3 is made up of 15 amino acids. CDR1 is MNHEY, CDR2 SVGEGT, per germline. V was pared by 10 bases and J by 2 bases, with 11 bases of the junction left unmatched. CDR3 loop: CATTGPTGGNQPQHF. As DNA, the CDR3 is TGTGCCACTACAGGACCCACAGGGGGCAATCAGCCCCAGCATTTT.

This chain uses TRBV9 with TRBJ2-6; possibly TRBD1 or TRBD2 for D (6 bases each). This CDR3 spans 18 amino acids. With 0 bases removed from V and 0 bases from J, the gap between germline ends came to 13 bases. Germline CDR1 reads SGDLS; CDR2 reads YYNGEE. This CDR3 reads CASSVGLGGHSGANVLTF. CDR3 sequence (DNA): TGTGCCAGCAGCGTAGGGCTCGGGGGCCACTCTGGGGCCAACGTCCTGACTTTC. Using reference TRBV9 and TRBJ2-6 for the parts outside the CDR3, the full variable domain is DSGVTQTPKHLITATGQRVTLRCSPRSGDLSVYWYQQSLDQGLQFLIQYYNGEERAKGNILERFSAQQFPDLHSELNLSSLELGDSALYFCASSVGLGGHSGANVLTFGAGSRLTVL.

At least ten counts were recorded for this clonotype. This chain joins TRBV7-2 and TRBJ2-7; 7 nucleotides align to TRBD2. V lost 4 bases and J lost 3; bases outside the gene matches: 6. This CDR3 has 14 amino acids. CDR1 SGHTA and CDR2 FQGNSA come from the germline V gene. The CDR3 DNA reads TGTGCCAGCAGCTCAGGACTAGGCGGCTACGAGCAGTACTTC. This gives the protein CASSSGLGGYEQYF. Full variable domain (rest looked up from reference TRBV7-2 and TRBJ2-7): GAGVSQSPSNKVTEKGKDVELRCDPISGHTALYWYRQSLGQGLEFLIYFQGNSAPDKSGLPSDRFSAERTGGSVSTLTIQRTQQEDSAVYLCASSSGLGGYEQYFGPGTRLTVT.

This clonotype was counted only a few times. The CDR3 DNA follows: TGTGCCAGCAGGGGGGCCCACGAGCAGTACTTC. Translation: CASRGAHEQYF. The chain is built from TRBV12-3 or TRBV12-4 and TRBJ2-7; a possible D gene is TRBD1 (6 bases). V lost 6 bases and J 5 bases, leaving 8 bases between the germline ends. This CDR3 has 11 amino acids.

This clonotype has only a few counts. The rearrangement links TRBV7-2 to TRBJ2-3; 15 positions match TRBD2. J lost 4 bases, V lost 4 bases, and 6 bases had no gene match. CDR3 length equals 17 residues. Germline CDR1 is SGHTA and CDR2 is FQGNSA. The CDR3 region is CASSSPGLAGGSDTQYF. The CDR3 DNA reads TGTGCCAGCAGCTCTCCGGGACTAGCGGGGGGTTCAGATACGCAGTATTTT.

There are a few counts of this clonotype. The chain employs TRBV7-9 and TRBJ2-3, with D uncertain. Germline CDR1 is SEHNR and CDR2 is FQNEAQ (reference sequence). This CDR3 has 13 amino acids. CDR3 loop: CGSVGVGTDTQYF. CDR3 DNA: TGTGGGAGCGTTGGGGTCGGCACAGATACGCAGTATTTT.

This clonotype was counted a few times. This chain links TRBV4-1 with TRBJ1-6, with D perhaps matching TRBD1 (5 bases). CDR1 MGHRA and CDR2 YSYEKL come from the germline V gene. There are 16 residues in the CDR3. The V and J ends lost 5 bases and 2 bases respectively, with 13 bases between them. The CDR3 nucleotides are TGCGCCAGCAGCGCAACAGGAGGGGCCTATAATTCACCCCTCCACTTT. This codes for CASSATGGAYNSPLHF.

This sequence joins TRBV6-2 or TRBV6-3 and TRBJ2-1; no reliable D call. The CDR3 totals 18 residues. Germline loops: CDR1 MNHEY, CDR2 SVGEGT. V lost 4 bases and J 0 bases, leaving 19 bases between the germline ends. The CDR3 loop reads CASSSSRLTITSYNEQFF. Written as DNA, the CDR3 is TGTGCCAGCAGTTCATCAAGACTGACCATCACCTCCTACAATGAGCAGTTCTTC.

CDR3 DNA sequence: TGTGCCAGCAGCCAGGAGCGGGCCAGGCGTGAGCAGTACTTC. Residues: CASSQERARREQYF. The rearrangement joins TRBV7-2 to TRBJ2-7, with D possibly being TRBD2 (6 bases). This CDR3 spans 14 amino acids. Trimming shortened V by 5 bases and J by 7 bases, and 18 bases separated the two germline ends. Germline V gene data show CDR1 as SGHTA and CDR2 as FQGNSA.

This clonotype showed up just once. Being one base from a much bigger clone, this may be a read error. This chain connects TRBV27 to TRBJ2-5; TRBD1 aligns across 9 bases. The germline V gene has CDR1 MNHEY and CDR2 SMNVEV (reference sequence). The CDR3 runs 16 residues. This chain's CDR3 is CASTSGRYRGPGTRYF. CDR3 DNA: TGTGCCAGCACTTCCGGGCGGTACAGGGGGCCGGGGACCCGGTACTTC.

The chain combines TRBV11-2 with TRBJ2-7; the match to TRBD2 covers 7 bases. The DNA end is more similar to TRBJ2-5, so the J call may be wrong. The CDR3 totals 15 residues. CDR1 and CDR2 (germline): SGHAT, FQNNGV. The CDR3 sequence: CASSGSGGGGQTQYF. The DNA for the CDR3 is TGTGCCAGCAGCGGCTCGGGCGGGGGAGGACAGACCCAGTACTTC.

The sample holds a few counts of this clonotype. The CDR3 reads CASSYSRPGQGFGYTF. CDR3 bases: TGTGCCAGCAGTTACTCAAGACCGGGACAGGGGTTTGGCTACACCTTC. The rearrangement uses TRBV6-2 or TRBV6-3 and TRBJ1-2; TRBD1 matches 10 bases. Trimming at V came to 0 bases and at J to 7 bases, leaving 8 bases not matched to a gene. Germline assignment: CDR1 MNHEY and CDR2 SVGEGT. The CDR3 totals 16 residues.

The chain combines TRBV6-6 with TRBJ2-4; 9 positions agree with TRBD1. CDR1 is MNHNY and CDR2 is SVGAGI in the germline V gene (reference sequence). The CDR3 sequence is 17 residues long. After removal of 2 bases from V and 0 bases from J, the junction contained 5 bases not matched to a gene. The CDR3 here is CASSYGTGTLAKNIQYF. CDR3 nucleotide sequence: TGTGCCAGCAGTTACGGGACAGGGACTCTAGCCAAAAACATTCAGTACTTC.

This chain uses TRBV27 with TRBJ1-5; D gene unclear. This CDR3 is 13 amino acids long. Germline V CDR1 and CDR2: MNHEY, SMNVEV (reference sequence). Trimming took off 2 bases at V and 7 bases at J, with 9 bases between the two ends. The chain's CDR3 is CASSLRSSQPQHF. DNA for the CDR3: TGTGCCAGCAGTTTACGGTCCAGCCAGCCCCAGCATTTT.

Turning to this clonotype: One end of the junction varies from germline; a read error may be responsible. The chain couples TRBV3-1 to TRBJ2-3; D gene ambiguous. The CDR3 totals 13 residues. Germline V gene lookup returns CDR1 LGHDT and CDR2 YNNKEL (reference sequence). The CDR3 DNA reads TGTGTCAGCAGCCAACTCACTCCAGATACGCAGTATTTT. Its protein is CVSSQLTPDTQYF.

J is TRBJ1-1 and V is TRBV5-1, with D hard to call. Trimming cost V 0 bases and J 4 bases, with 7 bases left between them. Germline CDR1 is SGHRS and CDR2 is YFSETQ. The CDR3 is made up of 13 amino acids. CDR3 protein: CASSLDTRTEAFF. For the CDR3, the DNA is TGCGCCAGCAGCTTGGATACACGCACTGAAGCTTTCTTT.

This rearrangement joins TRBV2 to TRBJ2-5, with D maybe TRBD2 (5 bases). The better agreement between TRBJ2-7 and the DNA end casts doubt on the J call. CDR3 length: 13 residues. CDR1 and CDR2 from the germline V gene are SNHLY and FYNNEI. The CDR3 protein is CASRAPTTYEQYF. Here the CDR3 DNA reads TGTGCCAGCAGGGCCCCGACTACCTACGAGCAGTACTTC.

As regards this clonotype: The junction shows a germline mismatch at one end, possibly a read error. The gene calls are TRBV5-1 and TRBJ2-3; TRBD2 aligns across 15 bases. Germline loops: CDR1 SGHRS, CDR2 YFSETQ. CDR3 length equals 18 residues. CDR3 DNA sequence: TGCGCCAGCAGCCGGGGACTAGCGGGGGGCCCAAGCACAGATGCGCAGTATTTT. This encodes CASSRGLAGGPSTDAQYF.

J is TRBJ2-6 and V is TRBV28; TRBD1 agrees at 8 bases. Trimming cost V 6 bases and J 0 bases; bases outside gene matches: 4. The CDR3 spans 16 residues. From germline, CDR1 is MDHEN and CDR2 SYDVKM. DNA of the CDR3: TGTGCCAGCAGCGGACAGGGAAGCTCTGGGGCCAACGTCCTGACTTTC. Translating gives CASSGQGSSGANVLTF.

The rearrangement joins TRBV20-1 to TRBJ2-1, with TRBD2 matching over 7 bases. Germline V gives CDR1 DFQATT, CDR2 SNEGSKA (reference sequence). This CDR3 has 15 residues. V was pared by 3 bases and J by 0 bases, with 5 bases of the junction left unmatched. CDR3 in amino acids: CSARVLAVSYNEQFF. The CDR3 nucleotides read TGCAGTGCTAGGGTGCTAGCGGTCTCCTACAATGAGCAGTTCTTC.

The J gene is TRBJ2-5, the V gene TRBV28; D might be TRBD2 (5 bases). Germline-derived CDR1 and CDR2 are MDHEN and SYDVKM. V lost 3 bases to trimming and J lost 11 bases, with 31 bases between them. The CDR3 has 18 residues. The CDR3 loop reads CASSLNSPLSAGGNEQYF. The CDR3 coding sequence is TGTGCCAGCAGTTTGAACAGCCCACTCTCGGCGGGTGGCAATGAGCAGTACTTC.

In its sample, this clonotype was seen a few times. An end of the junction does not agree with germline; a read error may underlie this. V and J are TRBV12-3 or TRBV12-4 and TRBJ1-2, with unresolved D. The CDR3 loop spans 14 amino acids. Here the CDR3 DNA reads TGTGCCAGCAGTTTCGGCAGTCCTAACTATGGCTACACCTTT. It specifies CASSFGSPNYGYTF.

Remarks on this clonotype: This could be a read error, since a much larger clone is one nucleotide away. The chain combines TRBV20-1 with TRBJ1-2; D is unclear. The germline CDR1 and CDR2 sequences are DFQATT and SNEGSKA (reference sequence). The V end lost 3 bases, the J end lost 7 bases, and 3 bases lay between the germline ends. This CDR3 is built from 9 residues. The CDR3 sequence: CSASCGYTF. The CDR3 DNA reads TGCAGTGCTAGCTGTGGCTACACCTTC.

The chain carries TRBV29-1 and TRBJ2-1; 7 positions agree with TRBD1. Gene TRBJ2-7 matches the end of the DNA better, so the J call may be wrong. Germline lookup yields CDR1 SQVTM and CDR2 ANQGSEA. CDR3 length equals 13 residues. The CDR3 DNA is TGCAGCGTAAAACCGGGACAGTACAATGAGCAGTACTTC. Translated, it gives CSVKPGQYNEQYF.

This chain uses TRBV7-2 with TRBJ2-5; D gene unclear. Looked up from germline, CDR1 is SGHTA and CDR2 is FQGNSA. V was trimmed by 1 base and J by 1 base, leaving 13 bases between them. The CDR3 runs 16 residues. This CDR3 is CASSLGPNIGQETQYF. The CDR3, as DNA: TGTGCCAGCAGCTTAGGGCCAAACATCGGCCAAGAGACCCAGTACTTC.

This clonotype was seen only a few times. CDR3 amino acids: CASRPEDMQETQYF. CDR3 nucleotides: TGTGCCAGCAGACCAGAGGATATGCAGGAGACCCAGTACTTC. The chain carries TRBV7-9 and TRBJ2-5; D unresolved. The length of the CDR3 is 14 residues. V lost 6 bases and J lost 5, with 16 bases in between. The germline CDR1 and CDR2 sequences are SEHNR and FQNEAQ (reference sequence).

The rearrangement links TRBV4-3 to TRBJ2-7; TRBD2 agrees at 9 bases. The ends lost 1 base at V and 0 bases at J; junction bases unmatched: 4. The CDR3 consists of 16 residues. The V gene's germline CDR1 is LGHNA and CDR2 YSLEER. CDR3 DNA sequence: TGCGCCAGCAGCCAAGCTCTAGCGGGGCCCTCCTACGAGCAGTACTTC. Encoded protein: CASSQALAGPSYEQYF.